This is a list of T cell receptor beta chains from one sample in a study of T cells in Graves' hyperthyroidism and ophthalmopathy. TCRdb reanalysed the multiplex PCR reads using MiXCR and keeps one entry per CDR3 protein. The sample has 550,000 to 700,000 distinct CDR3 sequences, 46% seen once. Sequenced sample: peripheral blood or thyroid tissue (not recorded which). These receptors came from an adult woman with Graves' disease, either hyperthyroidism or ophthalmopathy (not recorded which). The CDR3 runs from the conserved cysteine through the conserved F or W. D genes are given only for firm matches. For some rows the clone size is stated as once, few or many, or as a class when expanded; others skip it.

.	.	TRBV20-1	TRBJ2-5	TGCAGTGCTAGAGTCCAGGCAGGGTTCCACGAGACCCAGTACTTC	CSARVQAGFHETQYF
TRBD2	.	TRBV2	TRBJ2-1	TGTGCCAGAGGACTAGCGTCAAGGGAGCAGTTCTTC	CARGLASREQFF
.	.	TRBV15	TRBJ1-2	TGTGCCACCAGCCTGGGGTTGGGGGGCTATGGCTACACCTTC	CATSLGLGGYGYTF
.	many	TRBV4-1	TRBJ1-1	TGCGCCAGCAGCGATCCCGCTAAAGGGAGCACTGAAGCTTTCTTT	CASSDPAKGSTEAFF
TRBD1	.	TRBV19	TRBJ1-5	TGTGCCACCAAGGACAGGGTCAATCAGCCCCAGCATTTT	CATKDRVNQPQHF
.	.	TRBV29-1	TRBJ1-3	TGCAGCGTTTCTGGGGGGATCTCTGGAAACACCATATATTTT	CSVSGGISGNTIYF
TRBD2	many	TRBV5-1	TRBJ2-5	TGCGCCAGCAGCTTGTTACTAGCGGAAGGGGAGACCCAGTACTTC	CASSLLLAEGETQYF
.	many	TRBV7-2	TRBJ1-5	TGTGCCAGCAGTCAATCAGGGATTCGGGGGCAGCCCCAGCATTTT	CASSQSGIRGQPQHF
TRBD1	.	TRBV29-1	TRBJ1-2	TGCAGCTCGGACCCCCAGGGGGCAAATGGCTACACCTTC	CSSDPQGANGYTF
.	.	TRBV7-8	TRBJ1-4	TGTGCCAGCATCGAGGGAAAACTGTTTTTT	CASIEGKLFF
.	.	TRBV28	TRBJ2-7	TGTGCCAGCAGTTTAGGGGGGCTGCCCTACGAGCAGTACTTC	CASSLGGLPYEQYF
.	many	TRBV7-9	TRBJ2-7	TGTGCCAGCAGTTTCGAGGGTGAGGCCTACGAGCAGTACTTC	CASSFEGEAYEQYF
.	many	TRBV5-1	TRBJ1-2	TGCGCCAGCAGCTTGATGGCGGCCACTTCTAACTATGGCTACACCTTC	CASSLMAATSNYGYTF
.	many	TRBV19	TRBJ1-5	TGTGCCAGTAGTATTCGAAGCATAGGCGCGGGACATAGCAATCAGCCCCAGCATTTT	CASSIRSIGAGHSNQPQHF
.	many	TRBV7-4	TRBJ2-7	TGTGCCAGCAGCTTAGTGAGGAGGGACGAGCAGTACTTC	CASSLVRRDEQYF
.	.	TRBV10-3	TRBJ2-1	TGTGCCATCAGTGACTTAAAGCTTCAGGTCGATGAGCAGTTCTTC	CAISDLKLQVDEQFF
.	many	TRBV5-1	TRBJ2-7	TGCGCCAGCAGCTTACGTGGGAGAATTGAGGGGAAGTACTTC	CASSLRGRIEGKYF
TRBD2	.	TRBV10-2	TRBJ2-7	TGCGCCACCCTCGGGGGGAGGTCCTACGAGCAGTACTTC	CATLGGRSYEQYF
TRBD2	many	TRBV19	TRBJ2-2	TGTGCCAGTACTGCCCTAGCGGGACGTACCGGGGAGCTGTTTTTT	CASTALAGRTGELFF
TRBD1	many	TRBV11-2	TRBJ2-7	TGTGCCAGCAGCACCGGGACAGAAGGCTACGAGCAGTACTTC	CASSTGTEGYEQYF
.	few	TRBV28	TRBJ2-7	TGTGCCACTAGAGGAGCGAGCTCCTACGAGCAGTACTTC	CATRGASSYEQYF
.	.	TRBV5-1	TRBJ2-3	TGCGCCAGCAGCTTCCTGGTTTGGGATACGCAGTATTTT	CASSFLVWDTQYF
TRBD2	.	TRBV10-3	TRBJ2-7	TGTGCCATCGCCTTGACTAGCGCGACCTACGAGCAGTACTTC	CAIALTSATYEQYF
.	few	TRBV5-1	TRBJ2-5	TGCGCCAGCAGCCCCCGGGACCGGGGGCGAGAGACCCAGTACTTC	CASSPRDRGRETQYF
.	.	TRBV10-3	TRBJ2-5	TGTGCCAGCAAGAGAGCCGGGGAGACCCAGTACTTC	CASKRAGETQYF
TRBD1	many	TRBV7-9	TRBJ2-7	TGTGCCAGCAGCCCAATGGGACAGCCAAGACCCTACGAGCAGTACTTC	CASSPMGQPRPYEQYF
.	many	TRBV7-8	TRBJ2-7	TGTGCCAGCAGCCTCGGAGGTCGCCAGGGTAATCGACTACAAGAGCAGTACTTC	CASSLGGRQGNRLQEQYF
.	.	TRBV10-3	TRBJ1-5	TGTGCCATCAGTGGCGTCAATCAGCCCCAGCATTTT	CAISGVNQPQHF
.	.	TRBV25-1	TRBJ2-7	TGTGCCAGCAGTGGCAGGGGAGGGTCTGGCGAGCAGTACTTC	CASSGRGGSGEQYF
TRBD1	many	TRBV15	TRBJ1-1	TGTGCCACCAGCAAGAACAGGGGACCCACTGAAGCTTTCTTT	CATSKNRGPTEAFF
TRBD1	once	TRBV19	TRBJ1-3	TGTGCCAGTAGTATCGACAGGGTCTCTGGAAACACCATATATTTT	CASSIDRVSGNTIYF
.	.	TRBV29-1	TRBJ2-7	TGCAGCGTTGAGGCAGGGCTCCACGAGCAGTACTTC	CSVEAGLHEQYF
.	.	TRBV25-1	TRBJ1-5	TGTGCCAGCAGTGAATGGAGAGGGCAGACTAATCAGCCCCAGCATTTT	CASSEWRGQTNQPQHF
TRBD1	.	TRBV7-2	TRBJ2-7	TGTGCCAGCAGCCCCACAGGGACAGGGGGTCGCGAGCAGTACTTC	CASSPTGTGGREQYF
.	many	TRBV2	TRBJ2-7	TGTGCCAGCAGACTAGGGGACCACAGCTCCTACGAGCAGTACTTC	CASRLGDHSSYEQYF
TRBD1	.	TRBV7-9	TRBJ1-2	TGTGCCAGCAGGGGTAGGGCTGACAGGGGCCGACCAACCTTC	CASRGRADRGRPTF
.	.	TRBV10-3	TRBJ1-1	TGTGCCATCAGTGAGTACAGGGAGAGGAACACTGAAGCTTTCTTT	CAISEYRERNTEAFF
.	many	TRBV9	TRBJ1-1	TGTGCCAGCAGCCCCGGGGGGGGGTGGGGGACTGAAGCTTTCTTT	CASSPGGGWGTEAFF
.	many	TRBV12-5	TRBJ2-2	TGTGCTAGTGGTTTGGGGACATCGAACACCGGGGAGCTGTTTTTT	CASGLGTSNTGELFF
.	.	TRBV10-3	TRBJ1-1	TGTGCCATCAGTTACCAGGGCACTGAAGCTTTCTTT	CAISYQGTEAFF
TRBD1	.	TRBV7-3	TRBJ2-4	TGTGCCAGCAGCACCACACAGGGGAACATTCAGTACTTC	CASSTTQGNIQYF
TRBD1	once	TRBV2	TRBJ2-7	TGTGCCAGCAGTACCGGGACAGGGACTGCCGAGCAGTACTTC	CASSTGTGTAEQYF
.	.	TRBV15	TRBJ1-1	TGTGCCACCAGCAGAGGGGGACGAGAGAACACTGAAGCTTTCTTT	CATSRGGRENTEAFF
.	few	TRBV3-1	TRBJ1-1	TGTGCCAGCAGCCAGACACAGAGAGGAGCTTTCTTT	CASSQTQRGAFF
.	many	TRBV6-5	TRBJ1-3	TGTGCCAGCAGTCGGGACTCTCGAAACACCATATATTTT	CASSRDSRNTIYF
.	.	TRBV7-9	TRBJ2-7	TGTGCCAGCAGTCTCAGCCGAGACTATGTAAGCTACGAGCAGTACTTC	CASSLSRDYVSYEQYF
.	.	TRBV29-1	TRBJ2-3	TGCAGCGTTGCCTTTTCGGTAGGGGGGGGAGGAGGTACGCAGTATTTT	CSVAFSVGGGGGTQYF
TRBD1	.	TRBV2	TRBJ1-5	TGTGCCAGCAGGGAAGGGACAGGGAGCAATCAGCCCCAGCATTTT	CASREGTGSNQPQHF
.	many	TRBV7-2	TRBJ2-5	TGTGCCAGCAGCACCAGTGGTAGGGAAGAGACCCAGTACTTC	CASSTSGREETQYF
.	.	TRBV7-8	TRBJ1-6	TGTGCCAGCAGGGAAGGGGGTTCACCCCTCCGCTTT	CASREGGSPLRF